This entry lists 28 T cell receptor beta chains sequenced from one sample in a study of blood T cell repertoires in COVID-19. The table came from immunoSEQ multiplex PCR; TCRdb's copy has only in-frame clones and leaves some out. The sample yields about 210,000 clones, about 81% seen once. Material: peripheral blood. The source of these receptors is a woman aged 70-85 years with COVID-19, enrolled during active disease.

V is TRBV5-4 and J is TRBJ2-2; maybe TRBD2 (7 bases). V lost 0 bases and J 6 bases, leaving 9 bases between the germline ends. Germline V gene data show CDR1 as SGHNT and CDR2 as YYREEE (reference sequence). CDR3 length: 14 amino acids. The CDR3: CASSLVGGPGELFF. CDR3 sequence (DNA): TGTGCCAGCAGCTTGGTGGGGGGGCCCGGGGAGCTGTTTTTT.

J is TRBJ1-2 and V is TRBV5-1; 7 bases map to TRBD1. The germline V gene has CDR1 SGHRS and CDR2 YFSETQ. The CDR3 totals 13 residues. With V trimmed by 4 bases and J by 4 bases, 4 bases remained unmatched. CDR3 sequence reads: CASSPDRIYGYTF. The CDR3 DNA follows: TGCGCCAGCAGCCCGGACAGGATCTATGGCTACACCTTC.

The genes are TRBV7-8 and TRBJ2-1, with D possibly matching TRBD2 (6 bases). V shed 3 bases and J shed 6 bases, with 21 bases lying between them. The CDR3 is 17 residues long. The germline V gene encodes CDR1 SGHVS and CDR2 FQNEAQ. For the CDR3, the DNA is TGTGCCAGCAGCTTCCGACTGGGAAGACAGACTAGCAATGAGCAGTTCTTC. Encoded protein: CASSFRLGRQTSNEQFF.

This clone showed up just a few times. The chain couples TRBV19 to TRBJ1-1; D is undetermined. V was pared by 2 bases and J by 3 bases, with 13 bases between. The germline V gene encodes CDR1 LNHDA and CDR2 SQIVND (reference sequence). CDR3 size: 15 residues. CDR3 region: CASSINPGSYTEAFF. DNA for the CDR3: TGTGCCAGTAGTATAAACCCCGGGAGCTACACTGAAGCTTTCTTT.

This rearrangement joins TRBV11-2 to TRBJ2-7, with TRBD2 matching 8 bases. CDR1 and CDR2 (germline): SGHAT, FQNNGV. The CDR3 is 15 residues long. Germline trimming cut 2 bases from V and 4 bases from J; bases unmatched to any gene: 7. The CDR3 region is CASSLWSGSRYEQYF. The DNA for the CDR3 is TGTGCCAGCAGCTTATGGAGCGGGAGTCGGTACGAGCAGTACTTC.

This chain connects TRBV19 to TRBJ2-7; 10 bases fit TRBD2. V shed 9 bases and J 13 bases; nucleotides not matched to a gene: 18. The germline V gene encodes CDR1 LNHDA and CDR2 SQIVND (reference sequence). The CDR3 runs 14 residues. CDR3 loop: CASKTQGTSAVVYF. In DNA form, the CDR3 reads TGTGCCAGCAAAACCCAGGGGACTAGCGCGGTCGTCTACTTC. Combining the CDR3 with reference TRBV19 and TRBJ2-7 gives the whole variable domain DGGITQSPKYLFRKEGQNVTLSCEQNLNHDAMYWYRQDPGQGLRLIYYSQIVNDFQKGDIAEGYSVSREKKESFPLTVTSAQKNPTAFYLCASKTQGTSAVVYFGPGTRLTVT.

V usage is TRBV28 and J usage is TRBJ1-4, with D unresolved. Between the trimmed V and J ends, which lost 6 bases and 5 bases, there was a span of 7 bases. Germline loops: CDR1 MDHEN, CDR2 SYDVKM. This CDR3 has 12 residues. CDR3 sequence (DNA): TGTGCCAGCAGCGAGTGGAATGAAAAACTGTTTTTT. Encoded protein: CASSEWNEKLFF.

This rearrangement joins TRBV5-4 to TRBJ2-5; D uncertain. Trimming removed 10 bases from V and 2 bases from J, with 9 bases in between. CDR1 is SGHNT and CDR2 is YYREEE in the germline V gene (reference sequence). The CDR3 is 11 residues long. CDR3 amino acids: CAARSQETQYF. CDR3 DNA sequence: TGTGCCGCCCGTAGTCAAGAGACCCAGTACTTC.

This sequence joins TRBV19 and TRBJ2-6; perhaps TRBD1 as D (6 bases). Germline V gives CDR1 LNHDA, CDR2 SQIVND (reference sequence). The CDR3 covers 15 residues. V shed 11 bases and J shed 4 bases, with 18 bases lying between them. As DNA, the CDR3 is TGTGCCGTACAGGGTCTATCTCTGGGGGCCAACGTCCTGACTTTC. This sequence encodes CAVQGLSLGANVLTF.

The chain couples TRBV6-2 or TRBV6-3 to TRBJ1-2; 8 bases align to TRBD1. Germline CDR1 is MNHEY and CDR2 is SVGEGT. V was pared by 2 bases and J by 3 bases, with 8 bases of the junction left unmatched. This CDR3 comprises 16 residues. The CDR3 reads CASSYNPLTGDYGYTF. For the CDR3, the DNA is TGTGCCAGCAGTTACAACCCACTGACAGGGGACTATGGCTACACCTTC.

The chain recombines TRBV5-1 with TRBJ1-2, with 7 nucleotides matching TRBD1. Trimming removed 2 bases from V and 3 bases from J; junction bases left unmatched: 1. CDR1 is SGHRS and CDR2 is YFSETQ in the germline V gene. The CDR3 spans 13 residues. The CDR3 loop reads CASSFGTDYGYTF. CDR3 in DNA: TGCGCCAGCAGCTTCGGGACAGACTATGGCTACACCTTC.

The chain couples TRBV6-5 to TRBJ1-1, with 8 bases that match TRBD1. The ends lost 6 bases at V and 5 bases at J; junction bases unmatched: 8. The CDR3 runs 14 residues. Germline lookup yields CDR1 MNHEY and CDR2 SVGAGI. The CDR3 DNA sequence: TGTGCCAGCAGCCAAACAGGGGGAAGTACTGAAGCTTTCTTT. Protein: CASSQTGGSTEAFF.

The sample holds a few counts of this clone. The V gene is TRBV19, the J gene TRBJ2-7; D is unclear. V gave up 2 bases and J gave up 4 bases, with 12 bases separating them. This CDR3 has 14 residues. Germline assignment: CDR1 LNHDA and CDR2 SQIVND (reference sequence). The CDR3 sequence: CASSIRTTDYEQYF. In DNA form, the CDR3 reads TGTGCCAGTAGTATACGTACTACGGATTACGAGCAGTACTTC.

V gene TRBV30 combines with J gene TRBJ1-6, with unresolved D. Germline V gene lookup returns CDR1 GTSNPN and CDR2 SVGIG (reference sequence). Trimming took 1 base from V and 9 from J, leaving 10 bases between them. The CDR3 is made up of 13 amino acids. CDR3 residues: CAWSGEDGSPLHF. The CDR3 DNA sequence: TGTGCCTGGAGTGGGGAGGACGGTTCACCCCTCCACTTT.

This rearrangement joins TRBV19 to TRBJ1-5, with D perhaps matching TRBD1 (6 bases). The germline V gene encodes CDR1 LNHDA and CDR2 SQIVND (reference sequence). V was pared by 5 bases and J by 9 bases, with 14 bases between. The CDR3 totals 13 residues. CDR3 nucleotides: TGTGCCAGTAGTGGGGCCGTGGACAGGCCCCAGCATTTT. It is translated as CASSGAVDRPQHF.

This CDR3 is CSASQQGAGNQPQHF. The CDR3 nucleotides are TGCAGTGCTAGTCAACAGGGAGCAGGCAATCAGCCCCAGCATTTT. The V gene is TRBV20-1, the J gene TRBJ1-5, with a possible D match to TRBD1 (6 bases). Germline loops: CDR1 DFQATT, CDR2 SNEGSKA (reference sequence). The CDR3 contains 15 residues. Trimming stripped 3 bases from V and 2 bases from J, with 14 bases between.

CDR3 in amino acids: CALATGAVETQYF. Here the CDR3 DNA reads TGTGCCCTCGCGACAGGTGCGGTAGAGACCCAGTACTTC. The chain carries TRBV30 and TRBJ2-5; possible D gene TRBD1, 6 bases. Germline V gene data show CDR1 as GTSNPN and CDR2 as SVGIG (reference sequence). This CDR3 has 13 amino acids. Trimming pared 8 bases from V and 4 bases from J, leaving 17 bases between.

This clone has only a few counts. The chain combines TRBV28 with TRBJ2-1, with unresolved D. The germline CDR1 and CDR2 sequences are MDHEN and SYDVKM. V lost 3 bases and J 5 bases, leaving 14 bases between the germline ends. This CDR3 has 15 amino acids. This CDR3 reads CASSFESANHNEQFF. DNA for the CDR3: TGTGCCAGCAGTTTTGAATCCGCGAACCACAATGAGCAGTTCTTC.

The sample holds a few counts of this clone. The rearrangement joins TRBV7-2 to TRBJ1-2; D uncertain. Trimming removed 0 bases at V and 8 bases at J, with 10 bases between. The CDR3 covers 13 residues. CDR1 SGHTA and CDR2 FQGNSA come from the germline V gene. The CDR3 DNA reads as TGTGCCAGCAGCTTAGCGAAGCGGTCCGGCTACACCTTC. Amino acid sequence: CASSLAKRSGYTF.

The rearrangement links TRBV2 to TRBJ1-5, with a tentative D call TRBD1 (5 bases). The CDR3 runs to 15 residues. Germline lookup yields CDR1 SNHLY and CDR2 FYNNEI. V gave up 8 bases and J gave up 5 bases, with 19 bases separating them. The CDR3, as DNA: TGTGCCAGCGGTGGACATCCCTTTCAGGATCAGCCCCAGCATTTT. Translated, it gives CASGGHPFQDQPQHF.

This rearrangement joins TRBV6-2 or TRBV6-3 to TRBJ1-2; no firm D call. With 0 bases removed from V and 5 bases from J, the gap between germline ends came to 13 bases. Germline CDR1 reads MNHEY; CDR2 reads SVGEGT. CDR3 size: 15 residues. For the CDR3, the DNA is TGTGCCAGCAGTTACTCGCCAGGTTCTACTTATGGCTACACCTTC. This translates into CASSYSPGSTYGYTF.

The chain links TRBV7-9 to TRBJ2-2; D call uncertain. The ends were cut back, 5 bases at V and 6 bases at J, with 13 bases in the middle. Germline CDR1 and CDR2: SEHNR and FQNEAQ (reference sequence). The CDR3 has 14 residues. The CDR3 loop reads CASSATQVPGELFF. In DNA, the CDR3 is TGTGCCAGCAGCGCTACGCAGGTCCCCGGGGAGCTGTTTTTT. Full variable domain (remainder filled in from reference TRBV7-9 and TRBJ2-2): DTGVSQNPRHKITKRGQNVTFRCDPISEHNRLYWYRQTLGQGPEFLTYFQNEAQLEKSRLLSDRFSAERPKGSFSTLEIQRTEQGDSAMYLCASSATQVPGELFFGEGSRLTVL.

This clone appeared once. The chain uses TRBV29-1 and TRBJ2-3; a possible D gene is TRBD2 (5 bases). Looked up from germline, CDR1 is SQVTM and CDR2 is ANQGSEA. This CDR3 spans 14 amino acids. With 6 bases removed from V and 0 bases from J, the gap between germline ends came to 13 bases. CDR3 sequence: CSVKASTSTDTQYF. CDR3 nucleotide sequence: TGCAGCGTCAAAGCTAGCACTAGCACAGATACGCAGTATTTT.

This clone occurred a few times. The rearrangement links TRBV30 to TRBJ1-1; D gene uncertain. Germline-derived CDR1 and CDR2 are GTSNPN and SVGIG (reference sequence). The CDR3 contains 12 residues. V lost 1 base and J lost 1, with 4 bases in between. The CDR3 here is CAWSAPNTEAFF. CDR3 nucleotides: TGTGCCTGGAGTGCTCCGAACACTGAAGCTTTCTTT.

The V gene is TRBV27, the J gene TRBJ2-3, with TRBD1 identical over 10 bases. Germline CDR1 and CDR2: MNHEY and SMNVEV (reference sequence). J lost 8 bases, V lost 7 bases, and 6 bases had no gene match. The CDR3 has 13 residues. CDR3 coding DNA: TGTGCCAGCATCCGACAGGGGGCCCGTACGCAGTATTTT. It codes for CASIRQGARTQYF.

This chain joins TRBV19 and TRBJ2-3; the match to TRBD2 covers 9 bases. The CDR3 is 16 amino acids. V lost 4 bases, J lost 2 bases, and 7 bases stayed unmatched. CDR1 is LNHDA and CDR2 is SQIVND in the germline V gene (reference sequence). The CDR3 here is CASSNPSGMYTDTQYF. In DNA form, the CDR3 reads TGTGCCAGTAGTAATCCTAGCGGGATGTACACAGATACGCAGTATTTT.

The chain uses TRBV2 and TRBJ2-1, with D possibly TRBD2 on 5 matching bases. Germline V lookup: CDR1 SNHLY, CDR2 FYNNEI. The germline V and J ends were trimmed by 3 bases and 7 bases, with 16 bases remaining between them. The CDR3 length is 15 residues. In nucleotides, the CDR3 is TGTGCCAGCAGTGAGAGGACCCACGGAGGTAATGAGCAGTTCTTC. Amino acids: CASSERTHGGNEQFF.

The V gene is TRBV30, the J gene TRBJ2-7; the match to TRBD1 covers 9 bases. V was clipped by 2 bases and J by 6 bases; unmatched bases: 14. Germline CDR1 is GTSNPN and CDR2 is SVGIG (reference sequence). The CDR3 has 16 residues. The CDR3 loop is CAWSRGGTGIRAEQYF. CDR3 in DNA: TGTGCCTGGAGTAGGGGGGGGACAGGGATCCGAGCCGAGCAGTACTTC.